This T cell receptor beta chain appears in the sequencing data of a study of T-cell reconstitution after alpha-beta-depleted transplantation in children. The V end was cut by 4 bases, the J end by 6 bases, with 13 bases between. The CDR3 runs to 14 residues. Molecular barcoding with unique molecular identifiers was used for the TCRbeta library. One entry per CDR3 protein, called by TCRdb with MiXCR from the PCR reads. There are about 340,000 distinct CDR3 sequences in the sample; roughly 15% occur only once, and approximately 4.3% lies in the top ten. Here the sequenced sample was PBMCs, taken from the stem cell graft. The TCR sequence derives from a human donor who donated a stem cell graft to a child with Fanconi anemia. The chain links TRBV12-3 or TRBV12-4 to TRBJ2-1, with D possibly TRBD2 on 5 matching bases. In nucleotides, the CDR3 is TGTGCCAGCAGTTGGGGAGCCTTTTCCAATGAGCAGTTCTTC. This gives the protein CASSWGAFSNEQFF.